The 29 T cell receptor beta chains reported below all come from one sample, sequenced in a study of CD8 T cells in ankylosing spondylitis (dated by TCRdb to between 2016 and 2019). The library was obtained by 5' RACE. Sequenced using an Illumina HiSeq 2500. TCRdb handled the public reads itself, with Q25 trimming in fastp and clone calling in MiXCR, and kept productive beta chains. Every entry covers one CDR3 protein and lists the most common genes and DNA from its rows. The sample contains under 200,000 distinct CDR3 sequences, 10% to 15% of them found a single time. Of the sample, more than 9.5% is held by the ten largest clones. Sequenced: blood, either unsorted or a sorted T cell fraction (not recorded which). The receptors come from a female donor with ankylosing spondylitis or in good health (not recorded which).

This clonotype came up many times. The chain uses TRBV20-1 and TRBJ2-1; maybe TRBD2 (5 bases). Between the trimmed V and J ends, which lost 0 bases and 1 base, there was a span of 22 bases. The CDR3 consists of 19 residues. CDR1 and CDR2 (germline): DFQATT, SNEGSKA (reference sequence). As DNA, the CDR3 is TGCAGTGCTAGAGATTGGTCACTAGTAGGCCAAAGATCCTACAATGAGCAGTTCTTC. Translation gives CSARDWSLVGQRSYNEQFF.

This clonotype was counted ten times or more. The J gene is TRBJ2-2, the V gene TRBV9, with D perhaps matching TRBD2 (6 bases). CDR1 is SGDLS and CDR2 is YYNGEE in the germline V gene. The CDR3 totals 16 residues. With 0 bases removed from V and 1 base from J, the gap between germline ends came to 10 bases. The CDR3 loop reads CASSVGNSGNTGELFF. CDR3 in DNA: TGTGCCAGCAGCGTAGGAAATAGCGGGAACACCGGGGAGCTGTTTTTT.

This clonotype was counted many times. J is TRBJ1-1 and V is TRBV27; 7 nucleotides match TRBD1. Looked up from germline, CDR1 is MNHEY and CDR2 is SMNVEV (reference sequence). Losses at the gene ends were 10 bases for V and 8 bases for J; bases not matched to a gene: 13. The CDR3 runs to 13 residues. The CDR3 region has the DNA TGTGCCACCCAGACAGGGCACGCGCGAGAAGCTTTCTTT. Translated: CATQTGHAREAFF.

This clonotype was counted at least ten times. The CDR3 reads CSASGGYGYTF. DNA of the CDR3: TGCAGTGCTAGCGGTGGCTATGGCTACACCTTC. The chain has TRBV20-1 and TRBJ1-2; no definite D call. Germline-derived CDR1 and CDR2 are DFQATT and SNEGSKA (reference sequence). V was pared by 3 bases and J by 4 bases, with 6 bases between. This CDR3 has 11 residues.

Ten or more counts support this clonotype. V is TRBV20-1 and J is TRBJ2-1, with 10 positions matching TRBD2. V gave up 3 bases and J gave up 7 bases; unmatched junction bases: 3. This CDR3 has 13 residues. Germline V gives CDR1 DFQATT, CDR2 SNEGSKA (reference sequence). CDR3 loop: CSASLLAGNEQFF. The CDR3 nucleotides are TGCAGTGCTAGTCTACTAGCGGGAAATGAGCAGTTCTTC.

This clonotype was counted a few times. The rearrangement uses TRBV29-1 and TRBJ2-7; 11 nucleotides match TRBD2. The CDR3 covers 12 residues. Germline CDR1 SQVTM, CDR2 ANQGSEA. The V and J ends lost 6 bases and 4 bases, in that order; junction bases with no gene match: 2. The CDR3 sequence: CSVGTSGYEQYF. CDR3 sequence (DNA): TGCAGCGTCGGGACTAGCGGTTACGAGCAGTACTTC.

Note on this clonotype: Given a much more abundant clone one base away, this may be a read error. The CDR3 here is CASKGTALNDKLFF. CDR3 bases: TGTGCCAGCAAAGGGACGGCGCTTAATGATAAACTGTTTTTT. The rearrangement joins TRBV12-3 or TRBV12-4 to TRBJ1-4; possible D gene TRBD1, 5 bases. This CDR3 contains 14 residues.

This clonotype was seen repeatedly, ten times or more. V usage is TRBV24-1 and J usage is TRBJ2-3; D remains ambiguous. CDR1 and CDR2 (germline): KGHDR, SFDVKD. The V gene lost 4 bases and the J gene lost 3 bases, with 13 bases spanning the gap. The CDR3 runs to 15 residues. The CDR3 bases are TGTGCCACCAGTGACTGGATGGGGAATACAGATACGCAGTATTTT. Its protein product is CATSDWMGNTDTQYF.

This clonotype occurred many times. The chain uses TRBV5-1 and TRBJ2-5; D is undetermined. The ends were cut back, 4 bases at V and 2 bases at J, with 12 bases in the middle. CDR1 is SGHRS, CDR2 YFSETQ, per germline. The CDR3 is made up of 14 amino acids. For the CDR3, the DNA is TGCGCCAGCAGCCGAGTGGGTGGGCAAGAGACCCAGTACTTC. Protein product: CASSRVGGQETQYF.

This clonotype appeared many times. This chain links TRBV12-3 or TRBV12-4 with TRBJ2-3, with a tentative D call TRBD2 (5 bases). The CDR3 length is 14 residues. V was cut by 1 base and J by 6 bases, with 11 bases left in between. The CDR3 DNA reads as TGTGCCAGCAGTTTAGGAGGGAGAGGGGATACGCAGTATTTT. Translation gives CASSLGGRGDTQYF.

There are a few counts of this clonotype. This chain uses TRBV5-1 with TRBJ2-2, with 9 bases that match TRBD1. The CDR3 is 15 residues long. The V and J ends lost 4 bases and 3 bases, in that order; junction bases with no gene match: 4. Germline V gives CDR1 SGHRS, CDR2 YFSETQ. The CDR3 coding sequence is TGCGCCAGCAGCGTCGACAGGGGGGACACCGGGGAGCTGTTTTTT. As protein: CASSVDRGDTGELFF.

The table lists this clonotype with many counts. This chain uses TRBV5-1 with TRBJ2-1, with no clear D. The germline V gene has CDR1 SGHRS and CDR2 YFSETQ. Trimming took 0 bases from V and 7 from J, leaving 14 bases between them. This CDR3 comprises 15 residues. The CDR3 is CASSLEAGKANEQFF. The CDR3 bases are TGCGCCAGCAGCTTGGAGGCAGGCAAGGCAAATGAGCAGTTCTTC.

The genes are TRBV12-3 or TRBV12-4 and TRBJ2-1, with 9 bases identical to TRBD2. The CDR3 runs to 15 residues. Unmatched junction bases numbered 8, after V lost 4 bases and J lost 7 bases. CDR3 sequence (DNA): TGTGCCAGCAGTTCCGTAGCGGGAGTGCTTAATGAGCAGTTCTTC. This sequence encodes CASSSVAGVLNEQFF.

This rearrangement joins TRBV6-5 to TRBJ1-1; maybe TRBD1 (6 bases). CDR1 is MNHEY, CDR2 SVGAGI, per germline. The CDR3 loop spans 14 amino acids. Trimming stripped 2 bases from V and 2 bases from J, with 9 bases between. The CDR3 region has the DNA TGTGCCAGCAGTTACGGGGGGGCAAACACTGAAGCTTTCTTT. It codes for CASSYGGANTEAFF.

This clonotype was seen a handful of times. The chain combines TRBV29-1 with TRBJ2-2; D may be TRBD2 (6 bases). The CDR3 contains 14 residues. Trimming stripped 6 bases from V and 4 bases from J, with 15 bases between. Per the germline V gene, CDR1 is SQVTM and CDR2 is ANQGSEA. DNA for the CDR3: TGCAGCGTCGGGAGAGGGCGGGGCACCGGGGAGCTGTTTTTT. Encoded protein: CSVGRGRGTGELFF.

This clonotype has a count of ten or more. The chain carries TRBV27 and TRBJ1-1; TRBD1 matches 7 bases. This CDR3 has 17 residues. V trimming: 4 bases; J trimming: 11 bases; junction bases outside the gene matches: 22. Germline V CDR1 and CDR2: MNHEY, SMNVEV (reference sequence). CDR3 loop: CASSSIRDSFTASRAFF. Written as DNA, the CDR3 is TGTGCCAGCAGTTCCATCCGGGACAGCTTTACCGCTTCGCGTGCTTTCTTT.

This chain links TRBV18 with TRBJ1-2, with a tentative D call TRBD1 (5 bases). CDR1 is KGHSH, CDR2 LQKENI, per germline. V shed 3 bases and J shed 8 bases, with 22 bases lying between them. This CDR3 has 16 residues. The DNA for the CDR3 is TGTGCCAGCTCACCCCGAGGGGATATTTCAACGGAAGGCTACACCTTC. Translating gives CASSPRGDISTEGYTF.

This clonotype showed up many times. The V gene is TRBV2, the J gene TRBJ1-5; 11 bases fit TRBD1. V lost 5 bases, J lost 6 bases, and 9 bases stayed unmatched. In germline, CDR1 is SNHLY, CDR2 FYNNEI. The CDR3 covers 16 residues. CDR3 in DNA: TGTGCCAGCAGTCCCGGGACAGGGGGTGGGTCTCAGCCCCAGCATTTT. Translated, it gives CASSPGTGGGSQPQHF.

There are many counts of this clonotype. This chain uses TRBV28 with TRBJ2-1; no clear D gene. Germline CDR1 MDHEN, CDR2 SYDVKM. V was cut by 2 bases and J by 0 bases, with 8 bases left in between. CDR3 length: 15 residues. The CDR3 here is CASSLGRSSYNEQFF. DNA of the CDR3: TGTGCCAGCAGTTTAGGTAGAAGCTCCTACAATGAGCAGTTCTTC.

V and J are TRBV4-2 and TRBJ2-1; D is unclear. Germline V gene lookup returns CDR1 LGHNA and CDR2 YNFKEQ. The CDR3 is 14 amino acids. V lost 1 base to trimming and J lost 3 bases, with 7 bases between them. The CDR3 protein is CASSQGPGYNEQFF. The CDR3, as DNA: TGTGCCAGCAGCCAAGGCCCCGGCTACAATGAGCAGTTCTTC.

The rearrangement joins TRBV11-2 to TRBJ2-7; 7 bases match TRBD1. The V gene's germline CDR1 is SGHAT and CDR2 FQNNGV. The V gene end was trimmed by 5 bases and the J gene end by 3 bases; junction bases not matched to a gene: 4. CDR3 length equals 13 residues. The CDR3 region has the DNA TGTGCCAGCAGCCGGGGACAGTTCTACGAGCAGTACTTC. It translates to CASSRGQFYEQYF.

Ten or more counts support this clonotype. The CDR3, as DNA: TGTGCCAGCACCCCGTTGGGTGGAAAACTGTTTTTT. Translated: CASTPLGGKLFF. The rearrangement uses TRBV28 and TRBJ1-4; D not certain. Germline V gives CDR1 MDHEN, CDR2 SYDVKM. The CDR3 sequence is 12 residues long. Trimming stripped 7 bases from V and 10 bases from J, with 13 bases between.

This clonotype was seen ten or more times. This chain joins TRBV20-1 and TRBJ2-7; perhaps TRBD2 as D (6 bases). CDR3 size: 14 residues. Looked up from germline, CDR1 is DFQATT and CDR2 is SNEGSKA (reference sequence). V was trimmed by 3 bases and J by 4 bases, leaving 16 bases between them. The CDR3 protein is CSARAAGINYEQYF. CDR3 sequence (DNA): TGCAGTGCTAGGGCGGCGGGGATAAATTACGAGCAGTACTTC.

The table lists this clonotype with many counts. The rearrangement uses TRBV5-6 and TRBJ1-1; a possible D gene is TRBD1 (5 bases). Trimming stripped 4 bases from V and 2 bases from J, with 15 bases between. The germline CDR1 and CDR2 sequences are SGHDT and YYEEEE. The CDR3 covers 15 residues. The CDR3 sequence: CASSLGPGENTEAFF. The DNA of the CDR3 is TGTGCCAGCAGCCTGGGGCCGGGGGAAAACACTGAAGCTTTCTTT. Supplemented by reference TRBV5-6 and TRBJ1-1, the full variable domain reads DAGVTQSPTHLIKTRGQQVTLRCSPKSGHDTVSWYQQALGQGPQFIFQYYEEEERQRGNFPDRFSGHQFPNYSSELNVNALLLGDSALYLCASSLGPGENTEAFFGQGTRLTVV.

V gene TRBV30 combines with J gene TRBJ2-7; D perhaps matches TRBD1 (5 bases). The germline CDR1 and CDR2 sequences are GTSNPN and SVGIG (reference sequence). V was pared by 5 bases and J by 9 bases, with 20 bases between. The CDR3 has 13 amino acids. The CDR3 region is CAWCLRGLDGQYF. As DNA, the CDR3 is TGTGCCTGGTGTTTAAGGGGCCTCGACGGGCAGTACTTC.

This clonotype has just a few counts. The chain couples TRBV29-1 to TRBJ2-7, with a weak D call TRBD2 (5 bases). V lost 6 bases and J 1 base, leaving 10 bases between the germline ends. Germline lookup yields CDR1 SQVTM and CDR2 ANQGSEA. The CDR3 is made up of 12 amino acids. CDR3 nucleotides: TGCAGCGTGGCTCGGGGATCCTACGAGCAGTACTTC. Protein: CSVARGSYEQYF.

This clonotype showed up many times. V gene TRBV5-1 combines with J gene TRBJ2-7, with 9 bases fitting TRBD2. CDR1 is SGHRS and CDR2 is YFSETQ in the germline V gene. After removal of 3 bases from V and 4 bases from J, the junction contained 11 bases not matched to a gene. There are 16 residues in the CDR3. The DNA for the CDR3 is TGCGCCAGCAGCTGGGGAGGCGGGAGGGCAAGGTACGAGCAGTACTTC. Translation: CASSWGGGRARYEQYF.

The chain uses TRBV7-7 and TRBJ2-1, with TRBD2 matching 12 bases. Germline CDR1 SSHAT, CDR2 FNYEAQ (reference sequence). The J segment lost 7 bases and the V segment lost 5 bases, leaving 6 bases of the junction unmatched. The CDR3 loop spans 15 amino acids. The CDR3 bases are TGTGCCAGCAGCCGAGGACTAGCGGGACTTAATGAGCAGTTCTTC. Translating it yields CASSRGLAGLNEQFF. The variable domain in full, completed from reference TRBV7-7 and TRBJ2-1, reads GAGVSQSPRYKVTKRGQDVTLRCDPISSHATLYWYQQALGQGPEFLTYFNYEAQPDKSGLPSDRFSAERPEGSISTLTIQRTEQRDSAMYRCASSRGLAGLNEQFFGPGTRLTVL.

This clonotype was recorded many times. This sequence joins TRBV28 and TRBJ2-7, with D possibly called TRBD1 or TRBD2 (7 bases each). Trimming pared 2 bases from V and 3 bases from J, leaving 14 bases between. Germline V gene data show CDR1 as MDHEN and CDR2 as SYDVKM. This CDR3 comprises 15 residues. The CDR3 protein is CASSLGRGRVYEQYF. Here the CDR3 DNA reads TGTGCCAGCAGTTTAGGGAGGGGGCGGGTCTACGAGCAGTACTTC.